This is a list of T cell receptor beta chains from one sample in a study of graft-versus-host responses after intestinal transplantation. These receptors' antigens are unknown. Here immunoSEQ multiplex PCR was the method, and the copy in TCRdb shows in-frame clones only, minus some. Counted here are fewer than 90,000 clones, 94% occurring once; the ten biggest clones make up 0.15% to 0.2%. The specimen was unstimulated CD4+ T cells sorted from spleen or lymph node cells, collected before transplant. The receptors here all came from a human donor who was the organ donor for an intestinal transplant. CDR3s include the opening cysteine and the closing phenylalanine or tryptophan. Each record gives: J gene, V gene, D gene, clone size, CDR3 DNA, CDR3 protein. A D gene is named only where the DNA matches it firmly. Clone sizes are given selectively: once, few, many, or a class where the clone is expanded.

>TRBJ2-2|TRBV4-2|TRBD2|-
TGTGCCAGCAGCCAAACGACTAGCGGGGGGGCTTACGGGGAGCTGTTTTTT
CASSQTTSGGAYGELFF
>TRBJ1-4|TRBV28|TRBD1|-
TGTGCCAGCCGTCTCGGGGGACAGGGTAATGAAAAACTGTTTTTT
CASRLGGQGNEKLFF
>TRBJ2-7|TRBV27|-|-
TGTGCCAGCAGTCCCAAACCCTCCTACGAGCAGTACTTC
CASSPKPSYEQYF
>TRBJ1-1|TRBV9|-|few
TGTGCCAGCAGCGTAGCGGATTTGGGGGGGACCACTGAAGCTTTCTTT
CASSVADLGGTTEAFF
>TRBJ1-5|TRBV28|TRBD1|-
TGTGCCAGCAGTTTATTATCCGGGACAGGGGCTAATCAGCCCCAGCATTTT
CASSLLSGTGANQPQHF
>TRBJ2-7|TRBV5-1|TRBD1|-
TGCGCCAGCAGCTTGGACAGGGGGTACGAGCAGTACTTC
CASSLDRGYEQYF
>TRBJ2-5|TRBV7-2|TRBD2|-
TGTGCCAGCAGCTTAGCCGGGACTAGGGAGCAAGAGACCCAGTACTTC
CASSLAGTREQETQYF
>TRBJ2-1|TRBV12-5|-|-
TGTGCTAGTGGTTTGGAGGCCCGCCTTCCGTTCTTC
CASGLEARLPFF
>TRBJ2-1|TRBV6-4|-|once
TGTGCCAGCAGCCCCTGTGAAGCTCGGGATCCTCGAAGAGAGCAGTTCTTC
CASSPCEARDPRREQFF
>TRBJ2-1|TRBV10-2|-|-
TGCGCCAGCAGTGAGTCTGGTAGACGAAACAATGAGCAGTTCTTC
CASSESGRRNNEQFF
>TRBJ1-1|TRBV7-9|-|-
TGTGCCAGCAGGCCCCAAGAAATGAACACTGAAGCTTTCTTT
CASRPQEMNTEAFF
>TRBJ2-3|TRBV7-2|-|-
TGTGCCAGCAGCTTAGCGCCGGCCACAGATACGCAGTATTTT
CASSLAPATDTQYF
>TRBJ1-1|TRBV2|-|-
TGTGCCAGCAGGCCGTGGATGAACACTGAAGCTTTCTTT
CASRPWMNTEAFF
>TRBJ1-2|TRBV11-3|-|-
TGTGCCAGCAGCTTAGGACACTATGGCTACACCTTC
CASSLGHYGYTF
>TRBJ2-5|TRBV11-2|-|once
TGTGCCAGCAGCCAAAGGGGGGAGACCCAGTACTTC
CASSQRGETQYF
>TRBJ2-6|TRBV5-4|TRBD1|few
TGTGCCAGCAGCCCCGGCACAGGGGGCTCTGGGGCCAACGTCCTGACTTTC
CASSPGTGGSGANVLTF
>TRBJ1-1|TRBV5-1|TRBD1|-
TGCGCCAGCAGATCCACAGGGGAGGGCACTGAAGCTTTCTTT
CASRSTGEGTEAFF
>TRBJ1-5|TRBV5-8|-|-
TGTGCCAGCAGCTTGGGGCAGGGGTTCAATCAGCCCCAGCATTTT
CASSLGQGFNQPQHF